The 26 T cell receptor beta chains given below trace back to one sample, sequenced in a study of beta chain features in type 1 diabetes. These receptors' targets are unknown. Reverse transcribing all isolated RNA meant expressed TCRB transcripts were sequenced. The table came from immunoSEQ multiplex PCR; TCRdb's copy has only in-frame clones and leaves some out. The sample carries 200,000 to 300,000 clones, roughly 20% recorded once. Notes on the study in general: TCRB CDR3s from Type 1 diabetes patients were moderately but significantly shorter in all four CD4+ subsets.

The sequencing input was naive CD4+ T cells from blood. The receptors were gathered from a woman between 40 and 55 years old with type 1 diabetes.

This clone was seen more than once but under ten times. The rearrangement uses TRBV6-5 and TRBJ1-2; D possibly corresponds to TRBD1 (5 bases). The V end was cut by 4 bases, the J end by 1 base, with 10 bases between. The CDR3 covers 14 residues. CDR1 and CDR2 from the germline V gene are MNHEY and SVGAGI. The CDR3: CASSSSTVNYGYTF. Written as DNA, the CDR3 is TGTGCCAGCAGTTCCTCGACAGTTAACTATGGCTACACCTTC.

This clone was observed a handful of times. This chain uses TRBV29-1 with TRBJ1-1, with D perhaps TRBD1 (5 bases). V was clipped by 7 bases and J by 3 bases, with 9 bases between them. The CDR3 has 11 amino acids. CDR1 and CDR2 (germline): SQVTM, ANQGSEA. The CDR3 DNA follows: TGCAGCGGCCAGGGTTACACTGAAGCTTTCTTT. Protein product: CSGQGYTEAFF.

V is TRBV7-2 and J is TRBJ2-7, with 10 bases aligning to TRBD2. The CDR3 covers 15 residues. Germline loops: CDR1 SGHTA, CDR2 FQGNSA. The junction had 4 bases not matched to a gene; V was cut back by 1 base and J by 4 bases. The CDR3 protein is CASSLGLAGVYEQYF. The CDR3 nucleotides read TGTGCCAGCAGCTTAGGCCTAGCGGGGGTGTACGAGCAGTACTTC.

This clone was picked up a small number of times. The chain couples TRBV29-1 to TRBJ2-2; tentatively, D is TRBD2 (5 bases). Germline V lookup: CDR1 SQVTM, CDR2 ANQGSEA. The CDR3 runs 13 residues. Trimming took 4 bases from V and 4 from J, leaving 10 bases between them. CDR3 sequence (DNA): TGCAGCGTTGGTGGGAGCGGCACCGGGGAGCTGTTTTTT. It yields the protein CSVGGSGTGELFF.

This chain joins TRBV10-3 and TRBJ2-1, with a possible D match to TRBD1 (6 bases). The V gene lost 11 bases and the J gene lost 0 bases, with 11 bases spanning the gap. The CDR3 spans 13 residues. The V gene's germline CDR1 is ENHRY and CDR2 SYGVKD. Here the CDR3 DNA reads TGTGCCTCCCGGGACATCTCCTACAATGAGCAGTTCTTC. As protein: CASRDISYNEQFF.

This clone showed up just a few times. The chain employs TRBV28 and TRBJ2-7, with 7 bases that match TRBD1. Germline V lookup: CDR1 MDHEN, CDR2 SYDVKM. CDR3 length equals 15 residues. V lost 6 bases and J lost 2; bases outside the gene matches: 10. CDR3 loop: CASSLDRALPYEQYF. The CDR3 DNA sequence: TGTGCCAGCAGCCTTGACAGGGCCCTTCCCTACGAGCAGTACTTC.

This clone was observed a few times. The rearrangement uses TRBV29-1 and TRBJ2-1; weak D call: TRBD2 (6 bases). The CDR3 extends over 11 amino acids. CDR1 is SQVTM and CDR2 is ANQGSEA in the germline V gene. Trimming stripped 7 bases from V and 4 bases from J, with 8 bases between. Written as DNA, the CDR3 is TGCAGCGGGGGGGAATACAATGAGCAGTTCTTC. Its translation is CSGGEYNEQFF.

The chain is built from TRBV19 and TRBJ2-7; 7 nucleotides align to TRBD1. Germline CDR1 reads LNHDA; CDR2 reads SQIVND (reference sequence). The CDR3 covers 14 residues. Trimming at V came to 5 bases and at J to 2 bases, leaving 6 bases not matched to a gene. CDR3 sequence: CASSSGDSTYEQYF. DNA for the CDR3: TGTGCCAGTAGTTCCGGGGACAGCACCTACGAGCAGTACTTC.

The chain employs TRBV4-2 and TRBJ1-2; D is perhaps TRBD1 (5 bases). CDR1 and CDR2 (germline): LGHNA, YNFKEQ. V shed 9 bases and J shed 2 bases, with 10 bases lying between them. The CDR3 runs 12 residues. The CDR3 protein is CASTQANYGYTF. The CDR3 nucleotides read TGTGCCAGTACACAGGCGAACTATGGCTACACCTTC.

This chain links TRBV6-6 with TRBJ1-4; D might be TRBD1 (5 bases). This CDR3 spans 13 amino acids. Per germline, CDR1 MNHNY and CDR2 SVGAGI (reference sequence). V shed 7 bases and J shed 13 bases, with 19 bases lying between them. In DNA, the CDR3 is TGTGCCAGCATGGGGGGTCCGGAGGTGGGACTGTTTTTT. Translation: CASMGGPEVGLFF.

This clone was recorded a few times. Written as DNA, the CDR3 is TGCAGCGTTCGGGGGGTGAGACTTGCTGAAGCTTTCTTT. This gives the protein CSVRGVRLAEAFF. The V and J genes are TRBV29-1 and TRBJ1-1, with D possibly matching TRBD1 (5 bases). The CDR3 has 13 residues. The germline V gene encodes CDR1 SQVTM and CDR2 ANQGSEA. Trimming took off 5 bases at V and 6 bases at J, with 16 bases between the two ends. Supplemented by reference TRBV29-1 and TRBJ1-1, the full variable domain reads SAVISQKPSRDICQRGTSLTIQCQVDSQVTMMFWYRQQPGQSLTLIATANQGSEATYESGFVIDKFPISRPNLTFSTLTVSNMSPEDSSIYLCSVRGVRLAEAFFGQGTRLTVV.

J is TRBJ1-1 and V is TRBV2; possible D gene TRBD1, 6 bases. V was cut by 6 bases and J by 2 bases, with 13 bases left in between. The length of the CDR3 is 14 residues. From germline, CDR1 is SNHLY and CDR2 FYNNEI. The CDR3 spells CASSTLGANTEAFF. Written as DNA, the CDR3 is TGTGCCAGCAGCACCCTGGGGGCTAACACTGAAGCTTTCTTT.

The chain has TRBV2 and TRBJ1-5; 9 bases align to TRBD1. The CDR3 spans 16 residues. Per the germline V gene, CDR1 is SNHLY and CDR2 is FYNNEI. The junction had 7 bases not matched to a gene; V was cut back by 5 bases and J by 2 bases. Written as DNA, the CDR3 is TGTGCCAGCAGTCAGACCGGGACAGGGCGCAATCAGCCCCAGCATTTT. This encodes CASSQTGTGRNQPQHF.

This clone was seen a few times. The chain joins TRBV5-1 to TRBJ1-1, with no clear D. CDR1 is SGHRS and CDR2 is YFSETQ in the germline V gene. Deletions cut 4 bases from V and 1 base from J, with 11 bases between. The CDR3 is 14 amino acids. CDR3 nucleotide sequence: TGCGCCAGCAGCCTGTCCCCGGGGAACACTGAAGCTTTCTTT. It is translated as CASSLSPGNTEAFF.

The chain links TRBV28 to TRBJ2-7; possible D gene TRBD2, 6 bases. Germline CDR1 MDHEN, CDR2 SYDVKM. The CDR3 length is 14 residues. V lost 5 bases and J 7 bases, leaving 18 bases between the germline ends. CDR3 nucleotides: TGTGCCAGCAGTCGGGACTCTACCTGGGGGGAGCAGTACTTC. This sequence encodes CASSRDSTWGEQYF.

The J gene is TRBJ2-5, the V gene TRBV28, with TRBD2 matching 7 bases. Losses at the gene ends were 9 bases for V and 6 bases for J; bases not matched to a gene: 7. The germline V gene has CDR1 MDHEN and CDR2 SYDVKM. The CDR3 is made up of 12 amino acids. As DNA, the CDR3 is TGTGCCAGTGAGGGAGGGTCCAAGACCCAGTACTTC. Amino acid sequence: CASEGGSKTQYF.

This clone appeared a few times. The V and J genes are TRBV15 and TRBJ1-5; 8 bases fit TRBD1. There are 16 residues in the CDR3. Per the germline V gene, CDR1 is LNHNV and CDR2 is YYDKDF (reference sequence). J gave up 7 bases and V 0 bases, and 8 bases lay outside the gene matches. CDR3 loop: CATSRDLGQGPQPQHF. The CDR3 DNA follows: TGTGCCACCAGCAGAGATCTAGGACAGGGCCCCCAGCCCCAGCATTTT.

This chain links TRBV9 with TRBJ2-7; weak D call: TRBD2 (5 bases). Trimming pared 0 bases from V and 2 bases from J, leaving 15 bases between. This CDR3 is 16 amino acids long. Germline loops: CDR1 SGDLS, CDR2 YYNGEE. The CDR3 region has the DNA TGTGCCAGCAGCGTAGATGCTAGCCAACTAACCTACGAGCAGTACTTC. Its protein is CASSVDASQLTYEQYF.

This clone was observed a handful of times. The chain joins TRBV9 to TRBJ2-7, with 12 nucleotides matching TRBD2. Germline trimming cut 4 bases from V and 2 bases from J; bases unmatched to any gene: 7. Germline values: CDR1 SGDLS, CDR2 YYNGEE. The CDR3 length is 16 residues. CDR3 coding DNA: TGTGCCAGCAGCCCCTTTCGGACTAGCGGGACCTACGAGCAGTACTTC. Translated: CASSPFRTSGTYEQYF.

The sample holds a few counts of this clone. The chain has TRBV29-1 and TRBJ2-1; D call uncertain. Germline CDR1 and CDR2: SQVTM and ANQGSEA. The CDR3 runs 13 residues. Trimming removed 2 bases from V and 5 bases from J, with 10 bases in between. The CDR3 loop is CSVERSRDNEQFF. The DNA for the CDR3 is TGCAGCGTTGAAAGATCCCGGGACAATGAGCAGTTCTTC.

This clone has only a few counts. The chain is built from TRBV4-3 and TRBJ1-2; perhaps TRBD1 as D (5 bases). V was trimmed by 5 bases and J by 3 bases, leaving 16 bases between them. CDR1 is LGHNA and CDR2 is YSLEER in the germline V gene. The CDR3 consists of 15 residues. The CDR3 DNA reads TGCGCCAGCAGCAAACAGGCCGACCTTCACTATGGCTACACCTTC. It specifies CASSKQADLHYGYTF.

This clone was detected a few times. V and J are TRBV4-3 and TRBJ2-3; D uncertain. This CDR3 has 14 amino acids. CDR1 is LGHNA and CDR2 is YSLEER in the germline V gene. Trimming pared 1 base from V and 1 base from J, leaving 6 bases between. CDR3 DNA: TGCGCCAGCAGCCAAGGGGCCGGCACAGATACGCAGTATTTT. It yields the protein CASSQGAGTDTQYF.

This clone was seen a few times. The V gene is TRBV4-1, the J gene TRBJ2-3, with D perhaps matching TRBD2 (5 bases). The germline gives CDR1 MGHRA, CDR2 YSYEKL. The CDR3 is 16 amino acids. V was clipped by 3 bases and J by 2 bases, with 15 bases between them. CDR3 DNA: TGCGCCAGCAGCCACGGGGTCAGCGGAAACACAGATACGCAGTATTTT. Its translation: CASSHGVSGNTDTQYF.

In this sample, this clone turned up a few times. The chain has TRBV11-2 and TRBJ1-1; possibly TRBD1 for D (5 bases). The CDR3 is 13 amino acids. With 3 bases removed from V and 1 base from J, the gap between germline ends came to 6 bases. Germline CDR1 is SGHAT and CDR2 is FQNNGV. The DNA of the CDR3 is TGTGCCAGCAGCTTTCAGGGGAACACTGAAGCTTTCTTT. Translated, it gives CASSFQGNTEAFF.

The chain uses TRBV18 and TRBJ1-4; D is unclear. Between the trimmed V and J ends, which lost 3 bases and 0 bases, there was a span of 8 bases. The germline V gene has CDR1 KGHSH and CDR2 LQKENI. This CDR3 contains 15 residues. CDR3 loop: CASSPQEATNEKLFF. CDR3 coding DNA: TGTGCCAGCTCACCGCAGGAGGCAACTAATGAAAAACTGTTTTTT.

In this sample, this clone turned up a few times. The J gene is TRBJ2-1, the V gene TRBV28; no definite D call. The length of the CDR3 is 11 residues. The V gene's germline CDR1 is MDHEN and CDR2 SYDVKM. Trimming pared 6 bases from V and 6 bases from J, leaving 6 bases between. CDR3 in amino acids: CASSPRNEQFF. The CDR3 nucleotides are TGTGCCAGCAGCCCCCGCAATGAGCAGTTCTTC. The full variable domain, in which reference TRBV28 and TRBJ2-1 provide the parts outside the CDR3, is DVKVTQSSRYLVKRTGEKVFLECVQDMDHENMFWYRQDPGLGLRLIYFSYDVKMKEKGDIPEGYSVSREKKERFSLILESASTNQTSMYLCASSPRNEQFFGPGTRLTVL.